Below, one T cell receptor beta chain is given with its context. These data are taken from a study of T cells in Graves' hyperthyroidism and ophthalmopathy. Amplification targeted TCR beta CDR3 regions from RNA transcripts. The study used the HTBI primer set for a first-round RT-PCR of the TCR CDR3. From the multiplex PCR reads, TCRdb called clonotypes with MiXCR, one entry per CDR3 protein. Of 500,000 to 600,000 distinct CDR3 sequences in the sample, nearly 20% were seen once. Germline values: CDR1 DFQATT, CDR2 SNEGSKA (reference sequence). V lost 6 bases, J lost 7 bases, and 9 bases stayed unmatched. CDR3 length: 15 residues.

The rearrangement joins TRBV20-1 to TRBJ2-2; 12 positions match TRBD2. This clonotype was obtained from a man aged 40-55 years with Graves' ophthalmopathy. The sample was blood. The CDR3 protein is CSAAGLAGRDGELFF. The CDR3 nucleotides are TGCAGTGCCGCCGGACTAGCGGGAAGAGACGGGGAGCTGTTTTTT.